Below are 18 T cell receptor beta chains sequenced from a single sample in a study of neurological immune-mediated disorders (dated by TCRdb to the late 2010s). Library method: 5' RACE. TCRdb names Illumina HiSeq 2500 as the instrument used. TCRdb reprocessed the public reads (quality trimming at Q25 with fastp, clone calling with MiXCR) and kept in-frame beta chains. All rows with the same CDR3 protein become a single entry with the most common DNA and genes. Present in this sample are 50,000 to 55,000 distinct CDR3 sequences, 10% of which were seen just once. Jointly, the top ten make up approximately 5.3% of the sample. The sample comprised PBMCs. The receptors shown here come from a man between 70 and 80 years old with HTLV-1-associated myelopathy (HAM/TSP).

This clonotype has ten or more counts. The V and J genes are TRBV28 and TRBJ2-7; D remains unclear. V was cut by 4 bases and J by 3 bases, with 16 bases left in between. In germline, CDR1 is MDHEN, CDR2 SYDVKM. The CDR3 contains 15 residues. The CDR3 DNA follows: TGTGCCAGCAGTTCGAAGACCGGACCGGGCTACGAGCAGTACTTC. It encodes CASSSKTGPGYEQYF.

This clonotype was recorded at least ten times. V is TRBV20-1 and J is TRBJ2-7, with D hard to call. Trimming cost V 3 bases and J 4 bases, with 10 bases left between them. This CDR3 region has 12 residues. Germline CDR1 DFQATT, CDR2 SNEGSKA (reference sequence). In DNA, the CDR3 is TGCAGTGCTAGGACGTACTTATACGAGCAGTACTTC. Its translation: CSARTYLYEQYF.

The sample holds a few counts of this clonotype. The chain recombines TRBV18 with TRBJ2-1, with D tentatively TRBD1 (5 bases). Looked up from germline, CDR1 is KGHSH and CDR2 is LQKENI. V gave up 6 bases and J gave up 3 bases, with 9 bases separating them. The CDR3 sequence is 13 residues long. The CDR3 is CASSSDSYNEQFF. The CDR3, as DNA: TGTGCCAGCTCGTCCGACAGCTACAATGAGCAGTTCTTC. The entire variable domain, with the rest obtained from reference TRBV18 and TRBJ2-1, is as follows: NAGVMQNPRHLVRRRGQEARLRCSPMKGHSHVYWYRQLPEEGLKFMVYLQKENIIDESGMPKERFSAEFPKEGPSILRIQQVVRGDSAAYFCASSSDSYNEQFFGPGTRLTVL.

This clonotype showed up many times. The CDR3: CASSLEPAVSYEQYF. In nucleotides, the CDR3 is TGTGCCAGCAGCTTAGAACCCGCTGTCTCCTACGAGCAGTACTTC. The rearrangement joins TRBV7-8 to TRBJ2-7, with unresolved D. The germline CDR1 and CDR2 sequences are SGHVS and FQNEAQ. The CDR3 loop spans 15 amino acids. The V end lost 1 base, the J end lost 0 bases, and 10 bases lay between the germline ends. The variable domain in full, with the rest retrieved from reference TRBV7-8 and TRBJ2-7, is GAGVSQSPRYKVAKRGQDVALRCDPISGHVSLFWYQQALGQGPEFLTYFQNEAQLDKSGLPSDRFFAERPEGSVSTLKIQRTQQEDSAVYLCASSLEPAVSYEQYFGPGTRLTVT.

This clonotype was recorded at least ten times. The V call is TRBV12-3 or TRBV12-4, the J call TRBJ1-2, with no clear D. Trimming cost V 5 bases and J 8 bases, with 21 bases left between them. This CDR3 has 15 amino acids. CDR3 bases: TGTGCCAGCAGTCACCCCTTAACTCGGGTTGAAGGCTACACCTTC. It yields the protein CASSHPLTRVEGYTF.

This clonotype came up many times. The V call is TRBV7-2, the J call TRBJ1-4, with D possibly being TRBD1 (5 bases). Germline V gene data show CDR1 as SGHTA and CDR2 as FQGNSA. This CDR3 comprises 15 residues. Trimming took 5 bases from V and 0 from J, leaving 10 bases between them. CDR3 residues: CASSPDISTNEKLFF. The DNA of the CDR3 is TGTGCCAGCAGCCCGGACATTTCAACTAATGAAAAACTGTTTTTT.

In this sample, this clonotype turned up many times. The chain recombines TRBV9 with TRBJ2-2; no reliable D call. The CDR3 has 14 amino acids. Deletions cut 0 bases from V and 5 bases from J, with 8 bases between. Germline CDR1 and CDR2: SGDLS and YYNGEE. In DNA form, the CDR3 reads TGTGCCAGCAGCGTAGCGACCAGGACCGGGGAGCTGTTTTTT. Residues: CASSVATRTGELFF. The full variable domain, rest sourced from reference TRBV9 and TRBJ2-2, is DSGVTQTPKHLITATGQRVTLRCSPRSGDLSVYWYQQSLDQGLQFLIQYYNGEERAKGNILERFSAQQFPDLHSELNLSSLELGDSALYFCASSVATRTGELFFGEGSRLTVL.

This clonotype was picked up many times. The chain recombines TRBV18 with TRBJ2-5; a possible D gene is TRBD1 (5 bases). The germline gives CDR1 KGHSH, CDR2 LQKENI. This CDR3 is built from 15 residues. The ends were cut back, 5 bases at V and 5 bases at J, with 18 bases in the middle. Here the CDR3 DNA reads TGTGCCAGCTCAACCCTCATAGGACAAGCGGAGACCCAGTACTTC. As protein: CASSTLIGQAETQYF. The full variable domain, with the rest looked up from reference TRBV18 and TRBJ2-5, is NAGVMQNPRHLVRRRGQEARLRCSPMKGHSHVYWYRQLPEEGLKFMVYLQKENIIDESGMPKERFSAEFPKEGPSILRIQQVVRGDSAAYFCASSTLIGQAETQYFGPGTRLLVL.

This clonotype occurred many times. The V call is TRBV5-1, the J call TRBJ1-4, with D uncertain. Trimming cost V 1 base and J 5 bases, with 9 bases left between them. The CDR3 has 14 amino acids. Germline CDR1 and CDR2: SGHRS and YFSETQ. CDR3 loop: CASSLTEGNEKLFF. CDR3 coding DNA: TGCGCCAGCAGCTTGACGGAAGGAAATGAAAAACTGTTTTTT. Full variable domain (missing parts from reference TRBV5-1 and TRBJ1-4): KAGVTQTPRYLIKTRGQQVTLSCSPISGHRSVSWYQQTPGQGLQFLFEYFSETQRNKGNFPGRFSGRQFSNSRSEMNVSTLELGDSALYLCASSLTEGNEKLFFGSGTQLSVL.

To note about this clonotype: Because the CDR3's place on the DNA is in doubt, the DNA is left out and the CDR3 is given as listed by TCRdb. The V and J genes are TRBV5-1 and TRBJ2-4. The CDR3 region is 20 residues in length, termini included. Looked up from germline, CDR1 is SGHRS and CDR2 is YFSETQ. This CDR3 is CASSFYICSLDTLAKNIQYF.

By frequency in the sample, this clonotype is medium-sized (0.01 to 0.1%). The chain has TRBV7-8 and TRBJ1-4; perhaps TRBD1 as D (5 bases). The CDR3 contains 18 residues. CDR1 SGHVS and CDR2 FQNEAQ come from the germline V gene. The germline V and J ends were trimmed by 0 bases and 5 bases, with 19 bases remaining between them. This CDR3 is CASSLALRQGPQNEKLFF. The CDR3 region has the DNA TGTGCCAGCAGCTTAGCGCTCAGGCAGGGCCCCCAGAATGAAAAACTGTTTTTT.

This clonotype was seen repeatedly, ten times or more. The V and J genes are TRBV5-5 and TRBJ1-1; no reliable D call. The V gene lost 2 bases and the J gene lost 5 bases, with 13 bases spanning the gap. CDR1 SGHKS and CDR2 YYEKEE come from the germline V gene (reference sequence). CDR3 length equals 14 residues. CDR3 amino acids: CASSFDPRATEAFF. In DNA form, the CDR3 reads TGTGCCAGCAGCTTTGATCCCCGGGCTACTGAAGCTTTCTTT.

In its sample, this clonotype was seen many times. The chain links TRBV6-2 or TRBV6-3 to TRBJ2-3, with D possibly TRBD2 on 6 matching bases. Germline V gene sequence: CDR1 MNHEY, CDR2 SVGEGT. V was pared by 8 bases and J by 3 bases, with 12 bases between. This CDR3 has 13 amino acids. CDR3 residues: CASRRVETDTQYF. CDR3 DNA: TGTGCCAGCCGGAGGGTCGAGACAGATACGCAGTATTTT.

This clonotype has only a few counts. This sequence joins TRBV7-9 and TRBJ2-2; 7 bases line up with TRBD1. Looked up from germline, CDR1 is SEHNR and CDR2 is FQNEAQ (reference sequence). The junction had 3 bases not matched to a gene; V was cut back by 6 bases and J by 5 bases. The CDR3 has 13 amino acids. Written as DNA, the CDR3 is TGTGCCAGCAGGCAGACAGGGACCGGGGAGCTGTTTTTT. This translates into CASRQTGTGELFF.

V is TRBV27 and J is TRBJ2-1; TRBD2 matches at 9 bases. V was clipped by 3 bases and J by 5 bases; unmatched bases: 20. Looked up from germline, CDR1 is MNHEY and CDR2 is SMNVEV (reference sequence). The CDR3 is 20 amino acids. The CDR3 protein is CASSFNRRESGRYGHNEQFF. The CDR3, as DNA: TGTGCCAGCAGTTTTAATAGAAGGGAAAGCGGGAGGTACGGCCACAATGAGCAGTTCTTC.

The chain has TRBV24-1 and TRBJ2-2, with a possible D match to TRBD2 (5 bases). Germline V lookup: CDR1 KGHDR, CDR2 SFDVKD. Trimming left V 4 bases short and J 6 bases short, with 14 bases between. CDR3 length: 15 amino acids. CDR3 protein: CATSDPSLAPGELFF. The CDR3 DNA is TGTGCCACCAGTGACCCGAGCCTAGCCCCCGGGGAGCTGTTTTTT.

This clonotype was recorded at least ten times. The V call is TRBV5-1, the J call TRBJ2-7; 8 bases map to TRBD2. CDR3 size: 17 residues. CDR1 and CDR2 (germline): SGHRS, YFSETQ. Germline trimming cut 4 bases from V and 6 bases from J; bases unmatched to any gene: 18. The CDR3 DNA follows: TGCGCCAGCAGCCCCAATCTTAAAGCGGGAGTATTTCGCGAGCAGTACTTC. This sequence encodes CASSPNLKAGVFREQYF.

At least ten counts were recorded for this clonotype. The chain has TRBV7-2 and TRBJ1-1; a weak D match, TRBD1 (5 bases). Germline-derived CDR1 and CDR2 are SGHTA and FQGNSA. V was shortened by 5 bases and J by 1 base, with 8 bases between the two germline ends. CDR3 length: 13 amino acids. The CDR3 sequence: CASSIGQNTEAFF. Written as DNA, the CDR3 is TGTGCCAGCAGCATAGGACAGAACACTGAAGCTTTCTTT.